The source of this T cell receptor (beta chain) is a study of PD-1 blockade in classical Hodgkin lymphoma. Relapse was seen in all patients after autologous stem cell transplantation, and brentuximab vedotin exposure was variable. Overall study results and limits: Nothing has yet pinned down what causes the repertoire differences, possibly disease activity or prior therapy.

About this clone itself: Its matching antigen is unknown.

Generated by immunoSEQ multiplex PCR, the TCRdb table keeps only in-frame clones and is missing some. The sample lists about 39,000 clones; roughly three quarters were seen once. There are 15 residues in the CDR3. This receptor was identified in a human donor with classical Hodgkin lymphoma. The J gene is TRBJ2-3, the V gene TRBV21-1. TRBV21-1 is shown as a pseudogene. The sample was peripheral blood mononuclear cells (PBMCs), taken before the second cycle of nivolumab. The CDR3 DNA sequence: TGTGCCAGCAGCAAATTCAGCGGACACACAGATACGCAGTATTTT. It specifies CASSKFSGHTDTQYF.